The sequence of this T cell receptor (beta chain) was determined in a study of T cells in Graves' hyperthyroidism and ophthalmopathy. To note about this clonotype: Antigen unknown.

The source material, RNA transcripts, was used to amplify TCR beta CDR3 regions. Carried out on the TCR CDR3, a first-round RT-PCR used the HTBI primer set. MiXCR was run by TCRdb on the multiplex PCR reads, yielding one entry per CDR3 protein. In the table there are almost 600,000 distinct CDR3 sequences, 46% of which are singletons. When ophthalmopathy did not progress within 18 months, Graves' hyperthyroidism was considered stable. Recently diagnosed hyperthyroidism of less than 2 months' duration affected patients aged 18 to 65. Study findings and constraints: Using 13 V-J features, a model discriminated ophthalmopathy from stable hyperthyroidism. Most clonotypes expanded in the thyroid (above 0.001) were also present in blood.

Sequenced material: peripheral blood or thyroid tissue (not recorded which). This receptor was taken from a woman aged 18 to 35 with Graves' hyperthyroidism.

As DNA, the CDR3 is TGTGCCAGCAGCTTAGTCCGAGGCGGTTGGTGGACAGATACGCAGTATTTT. It codes for CASSLVRGGWWTDTQYF. V gene TRBV7-2 combines with J gene TRBJ2-3, with no clear D. The CDR3 extends over 17 amino acids. CDR1 SGHTA and CDR2 FQGNSA come from the germline V gene. The V end was cut by 1 base, the J end by 3 bases, with 17 bases between. Full variable domain (missing parts from reference TRBV7-2 and TRBJ2-3): GAGVSQSPSNKVTEKGKDVELRCDPISGHTALYWYRQSLGQGLEFLIYFQGNSAPDKSGLPSDRFSAERTGGSVSTLTIQRTQQEDSAVYLCASSLVRGGWWTDTQYFGPGTRLTVL.